A single sample gave rise to the 17 T cell receptor beta chains below, sequenced in a study of Ad26.COV2.S vaccination and SARS-CoV-2 variants. Data came from immunoSEQ multiplex PCR; TCRdb stores just in-frame clones and leaves some out. The sample lists 300,000 to 400,000 clones, 85% to 90% seen once, with over 5% in the top ten. Stated treatment: 19 received Ad26.COV2.S at low or high dose, single or two shots; several received placebo; per-sample allocation not given. The samples date from day 63 after the first vaccine or placebo injection. Specimen: peripheral blood, collected in a trial of Ad26.COV2.S vaccine versus placebo. These receptors were taken from a person between 18 and 60 years old who received the Ad26.COV2.S COVID-19 vaccine or a placebo.

The chain combines TRBV7-2 with TRBJ2-5, with 8 positions matching TRBD1. Germline V CDR1 and CDR2: SGHTA, FQGNSA. This CDR3 is built from 15 residues. V shed 5 bases, J shed 4 bases, and the junction held 9 bases outside the gene matches. The CDR3 reads CASSLPRDRRETQYF. CDR3 DNA sequence: TGTGCCAGCAGCCTTCCGAGGGACAGGCGAGAGACCCAGTACTTC.

V gene TRBV5-8 combines with J gene TRBJ1-2; D is possibly TRBD1 (5 bases). Germline-derived CDR1 and CDR2 are SGHTS and YDEGEE. The CDR3 contains 15 residues. V was cut by 4 bases and J by 8 bases, with 21 bases left in between. The CDR3 nucleotides read TGTGCCAGCAGCCAACTAGGGCTAGGGGTAAACGGCTACACCTTC. Its protein product is CASSQLGLGVNGYTF. Drawing the rest from reference TRBV5-8 and TRBJ1-2, the complete variable domain is EAGVTQSPTHLIKTRGQQATLRCSPISGHTSVYWYQQALGLGLQFLLWYDEGEERNRGNFPPRFSGRQFPNYSSELNVNALELEDSALYLCASSQLGLGVNGYTFGSGTRLTVV.

The chain links TRBV7-2 to TRBJ2-7; 7 bases align to TRBD1. Trimming removed 4 bases from V and 3 bases from J; junction bases left unmatched: 9. There are 15 residues in the CDR3. In germline, CDR1 is SGHTA, CDR2 FQGNSA. This CDR3 is CASSSYRGIGYEQYF. CDR3 nucleotide sequence: TGTGCCAGCAGCTCCTACAGGGGCATTGGCTACGAGCAGTACTTC.

The chain employs TRBV19 and TRBJ1-2, with D maybe TRBD1 (6 bases). This CDR3 is 15 amino acids long. Deletions cut 1 base from V and 3 bases from J, with 12 bases between. Germline V gene sequence: CDR1 LNHDA, CDR2 SQIVND (reference sequence). The CDR3 sequence: CASSIVRGGDYGYTF. The CDR3 DNA follows: TGTGCCAGTAGTATAGTCAGGGGTGGCGACTATGGCTACACCTTC.

Of note for this clone: Other DNA sequences in the same sample also yield this CDR3. This chain connects TRBV6-5 to TRBJ1-2; no firm D call. The germline V gene encodes CDR1 MNHEY and CDR2 SVGAGI. The germline V and J ends were trimmed by 2 bases and 1 base, with 2 bases remaining between them. CDR3 length equals 12 residues. CDR3 protein: CASSYRNYGYTF. CDR3 nucleotide sequence: TGTGCCAGCAGTTACCGTAACTATGGCTACACCTTC.

This chain uses TRBV7-8 with TRBJ2-7; D is perhaps TRBD1 or TRBD2 (6 bases each). The germline V gene encodes CDR1 SGHVS and CDR2 FQNEAQ. V was pared by 3 bases and J by 4 bases, with 25 bases between. The CDR3 sequence is 18 residues long. Here the CDR3 reads CASSFISGQQGRWYEQYF. The CDR3 coding sequence is TGTGCCAGCAGCTTTATTAGCGGTCAACAGGGACGGTGGTACGAGCAGTACTTC.

The CDR3, as DNA: TGTGCCAGCAGTTTAAGGTCAGGGACTATGATCGGGTATGGCTACACCTTC. Protein sequence: CASSLRSGTMIGYGYTF. The J gene is TRBJ1-2, the V gene TRBV27; D possibly corresponds to TRBD1 (5 bases). V lost 2 bases and J lost 5, with 21 bases in between. The CDR3 has 17 residues. CDR1 is MNHEY and CDR2 is SMNVEV in the germline V gene (reference sequence).

V and J are TRBV6-2 or TRBV6-3 and TRBJ1-5; unclear D gene. The ends were cut back, 6 bases at V and 10 bases at J, with 13 bases in the middle. Germline V gene sequence: CDR1 MNHEY, CDR2 SVGEGT. This CDR3 has 12 residues. DNA for the CDR3: TGTGCCAGCAGCCCTCCGGGGAGCCCCCAGCATTTT. Translated: CASSPPGSPQHF.

J is TRBJ2-3 and V is TRBV7-9, with no clear D. The germline gives CDR1 SEHNR, CDR2 FQNEAQ (reference sequence). V was trimmed by 2 bases and J by 4 bases, leaving 10 bases between them. The CDR3 totals 14 residues. The CDR3 sequence is CASSLNGKSDTQYF. The CDR3 DNA reads as TGTGCCAGCAGCTTAAATGGGAAGTCAGATACGCAGTATTTT.

The table lists this clone with a count of one. The chain has TRBV5-5 and TRBJ1-1, with D maybe TRBD1 (6 bases). Germline V CDR1 and CDR2: SGHKS, YYEKEE (reference sequence). CDR3 length: 13 amino acids. V dropped 1 base and J dropped 10 bases, with 14 bases sitting between them. This CDR3 is CASSLNGGLGAFF. The CDR3, as DNA: TGTGCCAGCAGCTTGAATGGGGGCTTAGGAGCTTTCTTT.

Turning to this clone: One junction end disagrees with the germline gene, perhaps due to a read error. This chain joins TRBV2 and TRBJ1-2; no reliable D call. CDR1 and CDR2 from the germline V gene are SNHLY and FYNNEI. The CDR3 is 12 residues long. DNA of the CDR3: TGTGCCAGCAGGCTACGTACCCTGCTTTCGGCCTTC. This gives the protein CASRLRTLLSAF.

The rearrangement links TRBV4-3 to TRBJ2-4; a possible D gene is TRBD2 (6 bases). V lost 2 bases and J lost 5, with 19 bases in between. Germline V lookup: CDR1 LGHNA, CDR2 YSLEER. The CDR3 consists of 17 residues. The CDR3 region is CASSQSPEGTMENIQYF. Written as DNA, the CDR3 is TGCGCCAGCAGCCAAAGCCCGGAGGGGACGATGGAAAACATTCAGTACTTC.

This chain joins TRBV19 and TRBJ2-6; D is unresolved. CDR1 and CDR2 (germline): LNHDA, SQIVND (reference sequence). V was pared by 3 bases and J by 0 bases, with 6 bases between. The CDR3 loop spans 15 amino acids. CDR3 loop: CASSIADSGANVLTF. CDR3 nucleotide sequence: TGTGCCAGTAGTATTGCGGACTCTGGGGCCAACGTCCTGACTTTC.

This chain joins TRBV15 and TRBJ2-7, with 9 positions matching TRBD2. The trim removed 1 base at V and 1 base at J, leaving 2 bases unmatched. CDR1 and CDR2 (germline): LNHNV, YYDKDF (reference sequence). This CDR3 contains 15 residues. The CDR3 loop is CATSRGGLASYEQYV. CDR3 nucleotides: TGTGCCACCAGCAGAGGGGGACTAGCTTCCTACGAGCAGTACGTC.

CDR3 protein: CASSQPGTERRYGYTF. CDR3 nucleotides: TGTGCCAGCAGCCAACCTGGGACAGAAAGAAGATATGGCTACACCTTC. The chain has TRBV3-1 (or the pseudogene TRBV3-2) and TRBJ1-2; TRBD1 matches at 7 bases. Trimming removed 2 bases from V and 5 bases from J; junction bases left unmatched: 11. The CDR3 contains 16 residues. The V gene's germline CDR1 is LGHDT and CDR2 YNNKEL (reference sequence).

The chain joins TRBV20-1 to TRBJ2-7; TRBD1 aligns across 10 bases. Germline V CDR1 and CDR2: DFQATT, SNEGSKA (reference sequence). The CDR3 totals 10 residues. The CDR3 nucleotides read TGCAGTGCTTATGGCGGACAGGGGGACGTC. This sequence encodes CSAYGGQGDV.

The gene calls are TRBV6-5 and TRBJ1-2; no reliable D call. The germline V gene has CDR1 MNHEY and CDR2 SVGAGI. This CDR3 has 14 residues. The V gene lost 2 bases and the J gene lost 5 bases, with 12 bases spanning the gap. CDR3 bases: TGTGCCAGCAGTTACCAATCGACCGATTATGGCTACACCTTC. Its translation is CASSYQSTDYGYTF.